The entry that follows covers one T cell receptor (beta chain) sequence. CDR1 and CDR2 (germline): MNHEY, SVGAGI. The ends lost 7 bases at V and 4 bases at J; junction bases unmatched: 10. The CDR3 extends over 15 amino acids. The table came from immunoSEQ multiplex PCR; TCRdb's copy has only in-frame clones and leaves some out. The sample shows approximately 410,000 clones, 92% of them seen only once. Indicated treatment: approximately 18 received Ad26.COV2.S at low or high dose, single or two shots; several received placebo; per-sample allocation not given. Sampling occurred on day 63 after the first vaccine or placebo injection. The individual, an adult aged 18-55 years, was a donor in Boston. The data were obtained in a study of Ad26.COV2.S vaccination and SARS-CoV-2 variants. Study summary: Of the COV1001 trial arms, the Ad26.COV2.S arm included the donor.

Here the sequenced sample was peripheral blood, taken in a trial of Ad26.COV2.S vaccine versus placebo. The origin of this receptor is a person between 18 and 59 years old who received the Ad26.COV2.S COVID-19 vaccine or a placebo. This rearrangement joins TRBV6-5 to TRBJ2-1, with 7 bases fitting TRBD2. CDR3 coding DNA: TGTGCCAGCATTGACTCGGGAGCGGGGTACAATGAGCAGTTCTTC. Its protein is CASIDSGAGYNEQFF.